The following is a T cell receptor (beta chain) sequence with its context. The data stem from a study of blood T cell repertoires in COVID-19. In the study overall: Sites in the United States, Italy and Spain provided acute and convalescent COVID-19 samples. In each case, the material was cDNA or gDNA derived from T cells, B-cell-depleted T cells, or PBMCs.

Authors' processing steps: Amplification of reference gene primers provided the estimated nucleated cell counts. Produced via immunoSEQ multiplex PCR; TCRdb's table is partial and in-frame only. V, J and clone size were drawn from that table, and D and trimming were deduced from the DNA. This sample carries 46,000 or so clones, approximately 82% of them seen once, and the ten largest clones take roughly 12%. The CDR3 contains 15 residues. Deletions cut 8 bases from V and 5 bases from J, with 19 bases between. Germline V gene lookup returns CDR1 MGHDK and CDR2 SYGVNS. The sequenced sample consisted of peripheral blood. J is TRBJ2-4 and V is TRBV25-1; tentative D call: TRBD1 (6 bases). The receptor was isolated from a human donor in a cohort sampled during active COVID-19. CDR3 nucleotides: TGTGCCAGCGCTCCCGGACAGTTATCCCAAAACATTCAGTACTTC. The encoded protein is CASAPGQLSQNIQYF.